These 15 T cell receptor beta chains were all obtained from the same sample, sequenced in a study of tumor-infiltrating lymphocytes in localized non-small cell lung cancer. Clones were read by immunoSEQ multiplex PCR, and TCRdb kept only the in-frame ones, dropping some. The repertoire includes around 9,600 clones, around four fifths of them detected once, and approximately 9% sits in the top ten. Sequencing was carried out using lung tumor tissue. The receptors derive from a human donor with non-small cell lung cancer.

V and J are TRBV18 and TRBJ1-3, with D possibly matching TRBD1 (5 bases). Germline-derived CDR1 and CDR2 are KGHSH and LQKENI. The length of the CDR3 is 16 residues. The ends were cut back, 4 bases at V and 0 bases at J, with 13 bases in the middle. Written as DNA, the CDR3 is TGTGCCAGCTCACTTGGGACGCAGAGCTCTGGAAACACCATATATTTT. Its translation: CASSLGTQSSGNTIYF.

As DNA, the CDR3 is TGTGCCAGCAGCGTAGTTCCAGGGCCGAACACCGGGGAGCTGTTTTTT. This sequence encodes CASSVVPGPNTGELFF. This chain uses TRBV9 with TRBJ2-2, with D maybe TRBD1 (5 bases). This CDR3 has 16 residues. The germline V and J ends were trimmed by 0 bases and 0 bases, with 9 bases remaining between them. CDR1 is SGDLS and CDR2 is YYNGEE in the germline V gene. Together with reference TRBV9 and TRBJ2-2, the CDR3 gives the full variable domain: DSGVTQTPKHLITATGQRVTLRCSPRSGDLSVYWYQQSLDQGLQFLIQYYNGEERAKGNILERFSAQQFPDLHSELNLSSLELGDSALYFCASSVVPGPNTGELFFGEGSRLTVL.

This chain joins TRBV11-3 and TRBJ2-5, with 12 bases aligning to TRBD1. The germline CDR1 and CDR2 sequences are SGHNT and YENEEA. V shed 2 bases, J shed 4 bases, and the junction held 8 bases outside the gene matches. This CDR3 is 17 amino acids long. The CDR3 protein is CASSLRKGQGAAETQYF. CDR3 in DNA: TGTGCCAGCAGCTTAAGAAAGGGACAGGGGGCCGCAGAGACCCAGTACTTC. Full variable domain (remainder filled in from reference TRBV11-3 and TRBJ2-5): EAGVVQSPRYKIIEKKQPVAFWCNPISGHNTLYWYLQNLGQGPELLIRYENEEAVDDSQLPKDRFSAERLKGVDSTLKIQPAELGDSAVYLCASSLRKGQGAAETQYFGPGTRLLVL.

The chain recombines TRBV9 with TRBJ2-2; tentative D call: TRBD2 (6 bases). This CDR3 contains 15 residues. V lost 3 bases and J lost 7, with 16 bases in between. CDR1 is SGDLS and CDR2 is YYNGEE in the germline V gene. The CDR3 DNA is TGTGCCAGCAGCGCAAAGGGACTTCTTGGCGGGGAGCTGTTTTTT. Translating it yields CASSAKGLLGGELFF.

This clone is medium-sized within its sample. The chain's CDR3 is CASNLLQGGTEAFF. In DNA, the CDR3 is TGTGCCAGCAACCTCCTACAGGGGGGCACTGAAGCTTTCTTT. This chain uses TRBV6-5 with TRBJ1-1; 8 positions match TRBD1. CDR3 length: 14 residues. V lost 7 bases to trimming and J lost 4 bases; unmatched junction nucleotides: 8. CDR1 is MNHEY and CDR2 is SVGAGI in the germline V gene.

V usage is TRBV10-3 and J usage is TRBJ1-5; no clear D gene. The CDR3 covers 16 residues. Between the trimmed V and J ends, which lost 0 bases and 6 bases, there was a span of 15 bases. Germline values: CDR1 ENHRY, CDR2 SYGVKD. CDR3 protein: CAISESVKGRSQPQHF. The CDR3 coding sequence is TGTGCCATCAGTGAGTCCGTGAAGGGTCGGAGTCAGCCCCAGCATTTT.

The chain uses TRBV30 and TRBJ1-3; D not certain. This CDR3 has 12 amino acids. CDR1 and CDR2 from the germline V gene are GTSNPN and SVGIG (reference sequence). V was cut by 0 bases and J by 4 bases, with 4 bases left in between. This chain's CDR3 is CAWSVRGNTIYF. As DNA, the CDR3 is TGTGCCTGGAGTGTACGAGGAAACACCATATATTTT. Full variable domain (remainder filled in from reference TRBV30 and TRBJ1-3): SQTIHQWPATLVQPVGSPLSLECTVEGTSNPNLYWYRQAAGRGLQLLFYSVGIGQISSEVPQNLSASRPQDRQFILSSKKLLLSDSGFYLCAWSVRGNTIYFGEGSWLTVV.

This chain links TRBV2 with TRBJ1-2; maybe TRBD1 (6 bases). V was pared by 4 bases and J by 4 bases, with 10 bases between. Per the germline V gene, CDR1 is SNHLY and CDR2 is FYNNEI. The CDR3 extends over 13 amino acids. The CDR3: CASSAQGSYGYTF. In DNA form, the CDR3 reads TGTGCCAGCAGTGCTCAGGGGAGCTATGGCTACACCTTC.

The gene calls are TRBV13 and TRBJ1-3; 8 nucleotides align to TRBD1. Trimming removed 4 bases from V and 4 bases from J; junction bases left unmatched: 15. The CDR3 has 18 amino acids. Looked up from germline, CDR1 is PRHDT and CDR2 is FYEKMQ (reference sequence). CDR3 region: CASSWGTGSRSVGNTIYF. DNA for the CDR3: TGTGCCAGCAGCTGGGGGACAGGTAGCCGGTCAGTCGGAAACACCATATATTTT.

The V gene is TRBV9, the J gene TRBJ1-3; 7 bases agree with TRBD1. The germline V gene encodes CDR1 SGDLS and CDR2 YYNGEE. Trimming removed 6 bases from V and 0 bases from J; junction bases left unmatched: 12. This CDR3 has 17 residues. In nucleotides, the CDR3 is TGTGCCAGCACGCGGGACAGCTGGATGCACTCTGGAAACACCATATATTTT. It specifies CASTRDSWMHSGNTIYF.

This chain connects TRBV6-6 to TRBJ1-2, with 7 bases aligning to TRBD1. Losses at the gene ends were 6 bases for V and 4 bases for J; bases not matched to a gene: 8. The CDR3 is made up of 14 amino acids. CDR1 is MNHNY and CDR2 is SVGAGI in the germline V gene (reference sequence). CDR3: CASSSTGQAYGYTF. For the CDR3, the DNA is TGTGCCAGCAGCTCTACCGGACAGGCCTATGGCTACACCTTC.

The chain employs TRBV6-5 and TRBJ2-3; tentatively, D is TRBD2 (5 bases). V shed 2 bases and J shed 3 bases, with 9 bases lying between them. Germline CDR1 and CDR2: MNHEY and SVGAGI. This CDR3 region has 14 residues. CDR3 loop: CASSYGSRTDTQYF. The CDR3 region has the DNA TGTGCCAGCAGTTACGGGAGCCGGACAGATACGCAGTATTTT.

A single count supports this clone. This chain uses TRBV5-1 with TRBJ2-2; TRBD2 is a possible D gene (7 bases). CDR3 length: 16 amino acids. CDR1 and CDR2 from the germline V gene are SGHRS and YFSETQ. V was clipped by 0 bases and J by 7 bases, with 16 bases between them. Here the CDR3 DNA reads TGCGCCAGCAGCTTGGCCGGGGGGCGTATAGGCGGGGAGCTGTTTTTT. Encoded protein: CASSLAGGRIGGELFF.

Here the CDR3 DNA reads TGTGCCAGCAGCGCAACGCGGACTAGCACAGATACGCAGTATTTT. It translates to CASSATRTSTDTQYF. J is TRBJ2-3 and V is TRBV7-3; maybe TRBD2 (5 bases). Germline loops: CDR1 SGHTA, CDR2 FQGTGA. V shed 5 bases and J shed 0 bases, with 12 bases lying between them. This CDR3 has 15 residues. The complete variable domain, with remaining parts taken from reference TRBV7-3 and TRBJ2-3, reads GAGVSQTPSNKVTEKGKYVELRCDPISGHTALYWYRQSLGQGPEFLIYFQGTGAADDSGLPNDRFFAVRPEGSVSTLKIQRTERGDSAVYLCASSATRTSTDTQYFGPGTRLTVL.

CDR3 sequence reads: CASSLSLGRVETF. DNA of the CDR3: TGTGCCAGCAGTTTATCCTTGGGCCGGGTGGAGACCTTC. V usage is TRBV27 and J usage is TRBJ1-2; D gene unclear. The CDR3 extends over 13 amino acids. Trimming cost V 0 bases and J 14 bases, with 16 bases left between them. Per germline, CDR1 MNHEY and CDR2 SMNVEV (reference sequence).